The clone carrying this T cell receptor (beta chain) occurred many times. Its antigen is not known. The V gene's germline CDR1 is KGHSH and CDR2 LQKENI. The V and J ends lost 4 bases and 1 base, in that order; junction bases with no gene match: 5. The CDR3 has 15 amino acids. Diagnoses were established using clinical symptoms, serum thyroxine and TRAb, thyroid ultrasound and orbital computed tomography. These data come from a study of T cells in Graves' hyperthyroidism and ophthalmopathy. Using RNA transcripts as the source, TCR beta CDR3 regions were amplified. RT-PCR in the first round (using the HTBI primer set) targeted the TCR CDR3. MiXCR, applied by TCRdb to the multiplex PCR reads, yields one record per CDR3 protein. The top ten hold around 12% of the sample, which has 600,000 or so distinct CDR3 sequences, about 14% seen once. General study points: Most expanded thyroid clonotypes above 0.001 also appeared in blood.

This rearrangement joins TRBV18 to TRBJ1-1; TRBD1 matches 8 bases. This TCR came from a woman in her fifties or sixties with Graves' ophthalmopathy. The specimen was blood. The CDR3, as DNA: TGTGCCAGCTCACGCGGACAGGGTGGGAACACTGAAGCTTTCTTT. Its translation is CASSRGQGGNTEAFF.